The 27 T cell receptor beta chains below all came from one sample that was sequenced in a study. Via MiXCR, TCRdb re-called the 5' RACE reads, giving one row per CDR3 protein. The sample lists more than 55,000 distinct CDR3 sequences, less than 30% occurring once. Cells sorted as Tregs were CD4+, CD25+ and CD127-/low. The sequenced sample was tumor-infiltrating Tregs sorted from the breast tumor. The receptors derive from a female donor with breast cancer.

This clonotype was found many times. V usage is TRBV20-1 and J usage is TRBJ2-7, with TRBD1 matching over 10 bases. Germline CDR1 reads DFQATT; CDR2 reads SNEGSKA (reference sequence). CDR3 length equals 14 residues. V trimming: 6 bases; J trimming: 5 bases; junction bases outside the gene matches: 10. The CDR3 spells CSATPGQGLHEQYF. CDR3 nucleotide sequence: TGCAGTGCAACTCCGGGACAGGGGCTCCACGAGCAGTACTTC.

This clonotype has more than one count but fewer than ten. This sequence joins TRBV6-5 and TRBJ2-1, with 10 bases lining up with TRBD2. Germline V gene lookup returns CDR1 MNHEY and CDR2 SVGAGI. Trimming took 0 bases from V and 5 from J; bases not matched to a gene: 4. This CDR3 comprises 16 residues. This chain's CDR3 is CASSYSLAGVNNEQFF. CDR3 coding DNA: TGTGCCAGCAGTTACTCCCTAGCGGGAGTTAACAATGAGCAGTTCTTC.

A single count supports this clonotype. Just one base apart from a much larger clone, this may be a read error. The genes are TRBV20-1 and TRBJ2-2, with a weak D call TRBD2 (5 bases). Per the germline V gene, CDR1 is DFQATT and CDR2 is SNEGSKA (reference sequence). The CDR3 covers 14 residues. This CDR3 reads CSAPDGVRTRELFF. In DNA, the CDR3 is TGCAGTGCACCGGACGGGGTTCGCACCAGGGAGCTGTTTTTT.

The chain has TRBV7-3 and TRBJ1-5, with 11 nucleotides matching TRBD1. This CDR3 is built from 16 residues. CDR1 and CDR2 from the germline V gene are SGHTA and FQGTGA. The V gene end was trimmed by 3 bases and the J gene end by 4 bases; junction bases not matched to a gene: 5. The CDR3 loop is CASSLTGTGGNQPQHF. CDR3 sequence (DNA): TGTGCCAGCAGCTTGACCGGGACAGGGGGGAATCAGCCCCAGCATTTT.

The chain joins TRBV27 to TRBJ2-1, with 8 positions matching TRBD2. The trim removed 6 bases at V and 7 bases at J, leaving 14 bases unmatched. This CDR3 region has 16 residues. The V gene's germline CDR1 is MNHEY and CDR2 SMNVEV (reference sequence). CDR3 sequence reads: CASSPTVAGSKNEQFF. DNA for the CDR3: TGTGCCAGCAGCCCGACCGTAGCGGGATCGAAGAATGAGCAGTTCTTC.

The chain links TRBV28 to TRBJ1-2; D unresolved. The V gene lost 7 bases and the J gene lost 5 bases, with 14 bases spanning the gap. The germline V gene encodes CDR1 MDHEN and CDR2 SYDVKM. CDR3 length equals 13 residues. CDR3: CASKPGAGYGYTF. For the CDR3, the DNA is TGTGCCAGCAAGCCCGGCGCGGGGTATGGCTACACCTTC.

This clonotype showed up many times. The chain recombines TRBV5-1 with TRBJ1-5; no reliable D call. Between the trimmed V and J ends, which lost 4 bases and 1 base, there was a span of 9 bases. Germline V gene sequence: CDR1 SGHRS, CDR2 YFSETQ. The CDR3 is made up of 14 amino acids. The CDR3 region is CASSESESNQPQHF. CDR3 bases: TGCGCCAGCAGCGAGAGCGAGAGCAATCAGCCCCAGCATTTT.

This clonotype was seen many times. The chain combines TRBV4-1 with TRBJ1-5; D is uncertain. V was pared by 1 base and J by 5 bases, with 21 bases between. CDR3 length: 18 amino acids. CDR1 is MGHRA, CDR2 YSYEKL, per germline. The CDR3 DNA is TGCGCCAGCAGCCAAGTTTTCCGCAGGTTGGGAGCCCATCAGCCCCAGCATTTT. Its translation: CASSQVFRRLGAHQPQHF.

Only a few counts were recorded for this clonotype. This chain uses TRBV7-9 with TRBJ1-1; D is unclear. Trimming stripped 0 bases from V and 3 bases from J, with 8 bases between. CDR1 is SEHNR and CDR2 is FQNEAQ in the germline V gene (reference sequence). The CDR3 covers 14 residues. In nucleotides, the CDR3 is TGTGCCAGCAGCTTAGCAGGGAAGGACACTGAAGCTTTCTTT. Translated, it gives CASSLAGKDTEAFF.

CDR3 residues: CASWGGRDTEAFF. The DNA of the CDR3 is TGTGCCAGCTGGGGGGGTAGGGACACTGAAGCTTTCTTT. The chain employs TRBV28 and TRBJ1-1, with D possibly matching TRBD1 (5 bases). With 8 bases removed from V and 3 bases from J, the gap between germline ends came to 13 bases. This CDR3 region has 13 residues. Germline loops: CDR1 MDHEN, CDR2 SYDVKM.

The table lists this clonotype with many counts. The genes are TRBV5-1 and TRBJ2-2, with D possibly being TRBD1 (5 bases). The germline V and J ends were trimmed by 0 bases and 1 base, with 10 bases remaining between them. This CDR3 comprises 16 residues. Germline CDR1 SGHRS, CDR2 YFSETQ. As DNA, the CDR3 is TGCGCCAGCAGCTTGGCCGTCACAGGGAACACCGGGGAGCTGTTTTTT. It encodes CASSLAVTGNTGELFF. Looking up the rest from reference TRBV5-1 and TRBJ2-2 gives the full variable domain: KAGVTQTPRYLIKTRGQQVTLSCSPISGHRSVSWYQQTPGQGLQFLFEYFSETQRNKGNFPGRFSGRQFSNSRSEMNVSTLELGDSALYLCASSLAVTGNTGELFFGEGSRLTVL.

This clonotype was observed a handful of times. The chain couples TRBV2 to TRBJ2-3, with 9 bases that match TRBD1. The CDR3 has 13 residues. The V segment lost 11 bases and the J segment 10 bases; nucleotides outside the gene matches: 13. CDR1 and CDR2 from the germline V gene are SNHLY and FYNNEI. The DNA for the CDR3 is TGTGCCGGTAACAGGGACAGGGAGGGTCCGCAGTATTTT. Translated, it gives CAGNRDREGPQYF.

The CDR3 spells CASSPGRATDTQYF. The CDR3 nucleotides are TGTGCCAGCTCACCCGGACGGGCCACAGATACGCAGTATTTT. The rearrangement uses TRBV18 and TRBJ2-3, with D uncertain. V was shortened by 3 bases and J by 2 bases, with 9 bases between the two germline ends. The CDR3 length is 14 residues. The germline V gene has CDR1 KGHSH and CDR2 LQKENI.

This clonotype is medium-sized in the sample. The rearrangement uses TRBV7-2 and TRBJ2-5; D assignment may be TRBD1 or TRBD2 (6 bases each). V gave up 1 base and J gave up 2 bases, with 20 bases separating them. CDR3 length: 18 amino acids. In germline, CDR1 is SGHTA, CDR2 FQGNSA. The CDR3 bases are TGTGCCAGCAGCTTAGTACCCAAAGGGGGAGGCTCACAAGAGACCCAGTACTTC. It yields the protein CASSLVPKGGGSQETQYF.

As concerns this clonotype: This may arise from a read error, as a much more abundant clone is one base away. For the CDR3, the DNA is TGCAGCGTTGAAGTGCGGAGTGTCGGAGATACGCAGTATTTT. It yields the protein CSVEVRSVGDTQYF. V and J are TRBV29-1 and TRBJ2-3; D is unresolved. The CDR3 is 14 amino acids. Between the trimmed V and J ends, which lost 1 base and 5 bases, there was a span of 13 bases. Germline V gene lookup returns CDR1 SQVTM and CDR2 ANQGSEA.

This clonotype turned up a few times. V usage is TRBV12-3 or TRBV12-4 and J usage is TRBJ1-2; 7 nucleotides match TRBD1. V lost 3 bases, J lost 4 bases, and 2 bases stayed unmatched. CDR3 length: 13 amino acids. DNA for the CDR3: TGTGCCAGCAGTTTGGACAGGTTCTATGGCTACACCTTC. Its translation is CASSLDRFYGYTF.

At least ten counts were recorded for this clonotype. The V gene is TRBV9, the J gene TRBJ1-1; D gene unclear. CDR3 length: 13 amino acids. V was shortened by 0 bases and J by 5 bases, with 8 bases between the two germline ends. Germline CDR1 and CDR2: SGDLS and YYNGEE. CDR3 sequence: CASSVAGRTEAFF. CDR3 nucleotide sequence: TGTGCCAGCAGCGTAGCGGGTCGGACTGAAGCTTTCTTT.

The genes are TRBV30 and TRBJ2-2; tentative D call: TRBD1 (6 bases). The CDR3 covers 12 residues. Germline V gives CDR1 GTSNPN, CDR2 SVGIG (reference sequence). The V end lost 4 bases, the J end lost 3 bases, and 6 bases lay between the germline ends. The CDR3 DNA is TGTGCCTGGAACAGGGACACCGGGGAGCTGTTTTTT. Its translation is CAWNRDTGELFF.

This clonotype was observed a handful of times. The CDR3 sequence: CAWSVRQGADEAFF. DNA for the CDR3: TGTGCCTGGAGTGTACGACAGGGGGCGGATGAAGCTTTCTTT. The V call is TRBV30, the J call TRBJ1-1; 10 nucleotides match TRBD1. V dropped 0 bases and J dropped 7; count of bases not matched to a gene: 5. The V gene's germline CDR1 is GTSNPN and CDR2 SVGIG (reference sequence). The CDR3 is 14 amino acids.

A few counts support this clonotype. The chain recombines TRBV9 with TRBJ2-3; D uncertain. The CDR3 sequence is 15 residues long. V lost 0 bases and J 2 bases, leaving 10 bases between the germline ends. Germline CDR1 SGDLS, CDR2 YYNGEE. CDR3 region: CASSVAGFYTDTQYF. DNA of the CDR3: TGTGCCAGCAGCGTAGCGGGTTTTTACACAGATACGCAGTATTTT.

The sample holds a few counts of this clonotype. This rearrangement joins TRBV20-1 to TRBJ2-7; no clear D. V shed 2 bases and J shed 7 bases, with 15 bases lying between them. There are 13 residues in the CDR3. From germline, CDR1 is DFQATT and CDR2 SNEGSKA (reference sequence). CDR3 loop: CSARRASTPEQYF. In DNA form, the CDR3 reads TGCAGTGCTAGACGGGCCTCTACCCCGGAGCAGTACTTC.

The V gene is TRBV12-3 or TRBV12-4, the J gene TRBJ1-1; D is uncertain. The V and J ends lost 2 bases and 5 bases respectively, with 9 bases between them. The CDR3 consists of 13 residues. The CDR3 loop reads CASSLNIGTEAFF. The CDR3 DNA sequence: TGTGCCAGCAGTTTAAATATAGGGACTGAAGCTTTCTTT.

This clonotype has more than one count but fewer than ten. The chain links TRBV24-1 to TRBJ2-1; 15 bases are a match to TRBD2. Per the germline V gene, CDR1 is KGHDR and CDR2 is SFDVKD. V was pared by 3 bases and J by 13 bases, with 6 bases of the junction left unmatched. The CDR3 has 15 amino acids. The CDR3 reads CATSDARTSGRGQFF. The CDR3 bases are TGTGCCACCAGTGATGCCAGGACTAGCGGGAGGGGCCAGTTCTTC.

This clonotype turned up a few times. The CDR3 loop reads CASSQEGDRGAYEQYF. The CDR3 DNA sequence: TGCGCCAGCAGCCAAGAGGGAGACAGGGGCGCCTACGAGCAGTACTTC. The chain joins TRBV4-1 to TRBJ2-7; TRBD1 matches at 8 bases. The germline V gene has CDR1 MGHRA and CDR2 YSYEKL. The ends lost 0 bases at V and 2 bases at J; junction bases unmatched: 6. The CDR3 covers 16 residues.

The chain employs TRBV9 and TRBJ1-2; 7 nucleotides match TRBD1. The CDR3 runs to 13 residues. V lost 1 base and J lost 6; bases outside the gene matches: 3. Germline CDR1 reads SGDLS; CDR2 reads YYNGEE. CDR3 amino acids: CASSVRRGDGYTF. CDR3 coding DNA: TGTGCCAGCAGCGTACGCAGGGGGGATGGCTACACCTTC.

A word on this clonotype: A read error may produce the germline difference seen at one junction end. The chain couples TRBV20-1 to TRBJ2-4; D remains ambiguous. The CDR3 loop spans 14 amino acids. Germline lookup yields CDR1 DFQATT and CDR2 SNEGSKA (reference sequence). In DNA form, the CDR3 reads TGCAGTGCTACCGTAATGGACGCGTCCAACATTCGGTACTTC. Amino acid sequence: CSATVMDASNIRYF.

V usage is TRBV5-1 and J usage is TRBJ2-5; TRBD1 aligns across 9 bases. The germline V gene encodes CDR1 SGHRS and CDR2 YFSETQ. Trimming took 0 bases from V and 4 from J; bases not matched to a gene: 16. The CDR3 length is 19 residues. The CDR3 is CASSLEILGQGGVAETQYF. The CDR3 coding sequence is TGCGCCAGCAGCTTGGAGATCCTGGGACAGGGCGGTGTTGCAGAGACCCAGTACTTC.